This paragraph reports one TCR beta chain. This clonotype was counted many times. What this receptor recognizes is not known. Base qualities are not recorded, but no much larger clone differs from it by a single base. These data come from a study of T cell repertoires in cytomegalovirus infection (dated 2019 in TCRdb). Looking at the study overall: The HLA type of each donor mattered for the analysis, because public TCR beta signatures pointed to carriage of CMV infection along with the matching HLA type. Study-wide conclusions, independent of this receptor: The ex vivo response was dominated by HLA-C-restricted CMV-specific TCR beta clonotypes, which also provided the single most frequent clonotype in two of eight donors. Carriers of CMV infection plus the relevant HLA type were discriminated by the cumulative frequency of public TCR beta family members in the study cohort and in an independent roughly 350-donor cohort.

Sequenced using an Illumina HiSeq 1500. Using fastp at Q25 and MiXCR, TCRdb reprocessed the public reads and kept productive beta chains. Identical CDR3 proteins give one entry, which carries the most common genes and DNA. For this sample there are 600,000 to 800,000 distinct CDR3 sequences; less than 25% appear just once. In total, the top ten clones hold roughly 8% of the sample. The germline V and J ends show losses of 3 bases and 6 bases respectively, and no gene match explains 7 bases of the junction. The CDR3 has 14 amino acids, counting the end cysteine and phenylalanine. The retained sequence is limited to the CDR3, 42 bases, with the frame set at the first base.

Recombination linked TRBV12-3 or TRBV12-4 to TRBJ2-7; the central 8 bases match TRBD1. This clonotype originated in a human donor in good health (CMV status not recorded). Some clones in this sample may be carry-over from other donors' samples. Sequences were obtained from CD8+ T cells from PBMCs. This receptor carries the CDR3 CASSLGQGAIEQYF. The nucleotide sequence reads TGTGCCAGCAGTTTGGGGCAGGGGGCAATCGAGCAGTACTTC.